Here is one T cell receptor (beta chain) with its context. Its matching antigen is unknown. This CDR3 spans 15 amino acids. The V and J ends lost 2 bases and 6 bases respectively, with 16 bases between them. Germline V CDR1 and CDR2: SNHLY, FYNNEI. The data originate from a study of T cells in tuberculosis. Study results and caveats: Shorter CDR3-alpha in active tuberculosis partly drove smaller distances.

Regarding time point: new active TB diagnosis, blood taken before or within 7 days of starting treatment. Libraries were prepared by immunoSEQ multiplex PCR; TCRdb keeps only in-frame clonotypes and omits some of them. Counted here are 35,000 to 45,000 clones, approximately 93% occurring once; the ten biggest clones make up about 4.5%. This receptor was identified in an adult with tuberculosis. Sequences were derived from PBMCs, sampled at tuberculosis diagnosis. This chain links TRBV2 with TRBJ2-5; possible D gene TRBD1, 6 bases. CDR3: CASSERPGVGKTQYF. The CDR3 nucleotides are TGTGCCAGCAGTGAAAGGCCAGGGGTCGGGAAGACCCAGTACTTC.